The 29 T cell receptor beta chains below all came from one sample that was sequenced in a study of Graves' ophthalmopathy and Graves' hyperthyroidism. From RNA, the CDR3 regions of TCR beta chains were amplified and sequenced. RT-PCR was first run with HTBI primers, then multiplex PCR in a second round. TCRdb itself ran the multiplex PCR reads through MiXCR, one entry per CDR3 protein. The table has about 700,000 distinct CDR3 sequences, 40% seen once. The sequenced material came from peripheral blood. All receptors derive from an adult man with Graves' ophthalmopathy.

The sample holds a few counts of this clonotype. V and J are TRBV4-3 and TRBJ1-2; TRBD1 is a possible D gene (5 bases). Germline V CDR1 and CDR2: LGHNA, YSLEER. With 0 bases removed from V and 8 bases from J, the gap between germline ends came to 16 bases. This CDR3 spans 15 amino acids. The CDR3 sequence is CASSQDGDEPRGYTF. The CDR3 bases are TGCGCCAGCAGCCAAGATGGGGACGAGCCTCGCGGCTACACCTTC.

This clonotype was seen just once. One junction end disagrees with the germline gene, perhaps due to a read error. V is TRBV15 and J is TRBJ2-1; tentatively, D is TRBD1 or TRBD2 (5 bases each). Per germline, CDR1 LNHNV and CDR2 YYDKDF (reference sequence). CDR3 length equals 15 residues. The CDR3 sequence is CVTSNPGLERNEQFF. The CDR3 DNA sequence: TGTGTCACCAGCAACCCGGGGCTGGAGCGCAATGAGCAGTTCTTC.

This clonotype came up many times. The chain employs TRBV14 and TRBJ2-7; no clear D gene. Trimming took off 3 bases at V and 4 bases at J, with 4 bases between the two ends. The V gene's germline CDR1 is SGHDN and CDR2 FVKESK. This CDR3 has 11 amino acids. The CDR3 DNA reads TGTGCCAGCAGCCATCGATACGAGCAGTACTTC. This translates into CASSHRYEQYF.

Remarks on this clonotype: This may stem from a read error, because a much larger clone lies one nucleotide away. J is TRBJ2-7 and V is TRBV11-2; D is possibly TRBD1 or TRBD2 (6 bases each). The CDR3 has 15 amino acids. In germline, CDR1 is SGHAT, CDR2 FQNNGV. This CDR3 reads CASNLAAGVNYEQYF. Written as DNA, the CDR3 is TGTGCCAGCAACTTAGCGGCAGGGGTGAACTACGAGCAGTACTTC. Full variable domain (remainder filled in from reference TRBV11-2 and TRBJ2-7): EAGVAQSPRYKIIEKRQSVAFWCNPISGHATLYWYQQILGQGPKLLIQFQNNGVVDDSQLPKDRFSAERLKGVDSTLKIQPAKLEDSAVYLCASNLAAGVNYEQYFGPGTRLTVT.

This clonotype was recorded many times. The chain joins TRBV10-3 to TRBJ2-2; a weak D match, TRBD2 (5 bases). Trimming cost V 6 bases and J 1 base, with 9 bases left between them. Germline V gene data show CDR1 as ENHRY and CDR2 as SYGVKD. This CDR3 is built from 14 residues. CDR3 loop: CAIREVRNTGELFF. The CDR3 region has the DNA TGTGCCATCAGGGAGGTGAGGAACACCGGGGAGCTGTTTTTT.

The chain combines TRBV19 with TRBJ1-1, with D possibly matching TRBD1 (6 bases). CDR1 is LNHDA and CDR2 is SQIVND in the germline V gene (reference sequence). There are 12 residues in the CDR3. V was clipped by 6 bases and J by 4 bases, with 9 bases between them. CDR3 sequence reads: CASSPGATEAFF. The CDR3 DNA follows: TGTGCCAGTAGCCCGGGGGCCACTGAAGCTTTCTTT.

This clonotype has just a few counts. The chain is built from TRBV2 and TRBJ2-2, with 7 bases identical to TRBD1. The CDR3 is 14 residues long. Germline loops: CDR1 SNHLY, CDR2 FYNNEI. Germline trimming cut 6 bases from V and 4 bases from J; bases unmatched to any gene: 5. The CDR3 loop is CASRAGTATGELFF. The CDR3 nucleotides read TGTGCCAGCAGGGCCGGGACAGCCACCGGGGAGCTGTTTTTT. The full variable domain, with the rest looked up from reference TRBV2 and TRBJ2-2, is EPEVTQTPSHQVTQMGQEVILRCVPISNHLYFYWYRQILGQKVEFLVSFYNNEISEKSEIFDDQFSVERPDGSNFTLKIRSTKLEDSAMYFCASRAGTATGELFFGEGSRLTVL.

This clonotype has a handful of counts. This chain joins TRBV10-3 and TRBJ1-5; 7 positions match TRBD1. The CDR3 contains 13 residues. The V and J ends lost 10 bases and 6 bases, in that order; junction bases with no gene match: 9. The germline CDR1 and CDR2 sequences are ENHRY and SYGVKD. CDR3 region: CASRQGSGQPQHF. For the CDR3, the DNA is TGTGCCAGCAGACAGGGTTCAGGTCAGCCCCAGCATTTT.

The table lists this clonotype with many counts. The chain carries TRBV29-1 and TRBJ2-7, with D possibly being TRBD1 (6 bases). With 1 base removed from V and 2 bases from J, the gap between germline ends came to 6 bases. Germline V gives CDR1 SQVTM, CDR2 ANQGSEA. The CDR3 length is 12 residues. The CDR3 loop reads CSVEGQAYEQYF. CDR3 coding DNA: TGCAGCGTTGAAGGACAGGCCTACGAGCAGTACTTC.

The chain carries TRBV20-1 and TRBJ2-5, with 13 bases identical to TRBD2. The ends lost 6 bases at V and 5 bases at J; junction bases unmatched: 15. The CDR3 is made up of 17 amino acids. Germline V lookup: CDR1 DFQATT, CDR2 SNEGSKA (reference sequence). Here the CDR3 DNA reads TGCAGTGCCCTCCCCACTAGCGGGGGGGCGTTCCACGAGACCCAGTACTTC. Amino acid sequence: CSALPTSGGAFHETQYF.

This clonotype has a handful of counts. V and J are TRBV20-1 and TRBJ2-5; tentatively, D is TRBD1 or TRBD2 (6 bases each). CDR1 is DFQATT, CDR2 SNEGSKA, per germline (reference sequence). Trimming took 4 bases from V and 0 from J, leaving 15 bases between them. This CDR3 spans 15 amino acids. The CDR3 here is CSATDRRAYQETQYF. The CDR3 nucleotides read TGCAGTGCTACCGACAGGAGGGCGTACCAAGAGACCCAGTACTTC.

The rearrangement links TRBV7-9 to TRBJ2-6; D unclear. V was shortened by 4 bases and J by 0 bases, with 10 bases between the two germline ends. This CDR3 contains 16 residues. Germline CDR1 is SEHNR and CDR2 is FQNEAQ (reference sequence). This CDR3 reads CASSSMGSSGANVLTF. In DNA, the CDR3 is TGTGCCAGCAGCTCGATGGGCAGCTCTGGGGCCAACGTCCTGACTTTC.

This clonotype was detected many times. As DNA, the CDR3 is TGTGCCAGCAGCCTCCCCGGGCTCGAGCAGTACTTC. The encoded protein is CASSLPGLEQYF. The chain couples TRBV12-3 or TRBV12-4 to TRBJ2-7; no clear D gene. Trimming took 6 bases from V and 6 from J, leaving 12 bases between them. The CDR3 runs to 12 residues.

Of note for this clonotype: A single base separates this from a much larger clone, so it may be a read error. The V call is TRBV5-6, the J call TRBJ2-5; D may be TRBD2 (6 bases). The length of the CDR3 is 15 residues. The germline V gene encodes CDR1 SGHDT and CDR2 YYEEEE. The V end lost 1 base, the J end lost 5 bases, and 15 bases lay between the germline ends. The DNA for the CDR3 is TGTGCCAGCAGCTTGTGGCTAGCGCCAGAGGAGACCCAGTACTTC. Translation gives CASSLWLAPEETQYF.

V gene TRBV9 combines with J gene TRBJ2-5, with 10 bases lining up with TRBD2. This CDR3 has 16 amino acids. After removal of 0 bases from V and 5 bases from J, the junction contained 7 bases not matched to a gene. Germline loops: CDR1 SGDLS, CDR2 YYNGEE. The CDR3 region is CASSVGLAGAMETQYF. The CDR3 nucleotides are TGTGCCAGCAGCGTAGGGCTAGCGGGAGCTATGGAGACCCAGTACTTC.

This clonotype is a singleton in its sample. V usage is TRBV7-9 and J usage is TRBJ2-5; D is undetermined. The V gene's germline CDR1 is SEHNR and CDR2 FQNEAQ (reference sequence). Trimming removed 0 bases from V and 2 bases from J, with 10 bases in between. This CDR3 is built from 15 residues. DNA for the CDR3: TGTGCCAGCAGCTTAGCAAACCGGATACAAGAGACCCAGTACTTC. Translated, it gives CASSLANRIQETQYF.

The DNA of the CDR3 is TGCAGTGCAGCCCCGGGACAGATGTACGAGCAGTACTTC. Translated: CSAAPGQMYEQYF. This sequence joins TRBV20-1 and TRBJ2-7; 7 bases line up with TRBD1. The germline V gene has CDR1 DFQATT and CDR2 SNEGSKA (reference sequence). V lost 6 bases, J lost 4 bases, and 9 bases stayed unmatched. The CDR3 totals 13 residues.

This sequence joins TRBV5-5 and TRBJ1-1; a weak D match, TRBD1 (5 bases). V was clipped by 0 bases and J by 7 bases, with 13 bases between them. The CDR3 totals 14 residues. Germline values: CDR1 SGHKS, CDR2 YYEKEE (reference sequence). The CDR3 DNA sequence: TGTGCCAGCAGCTTGGAATGGGAAAGGGGTGAAGCTTTCTTT. Translation: CASSLEWERGEAFF. Supplemented by reference TRBV5-5 and TRBJ1-1, the full variable domain reads DAGVTQSPTHLIKTRGQQVTLRCSPISGHKSVSWYQQVLGQGPQFIFQYYEKEERGRGNFPDRFSARQFPNYSSELNVNALLLGDSALYLCASSLEWERGEAFFGQGTRLTVV.

Concerning this clonotype: A much more abundant neighbour one base away suggests this may be a read error. The J gene is TRBJ2-2, the V gene TRBV15; no clear D. V dropped 6 bases and J dropped 8 bases, with 13 bases sitting between them. Germline V gives CDR1 LNHNV, CDR2 YYDKDF (reference sequence). The CDR3 covers 13 residues. CDR3 sequence reads: CATSQVKGGELFF. In DNA, the CDR3 is TGTGCCACCAGTCAGGTTAAAGGAGGGGAGCTGTTTTTT.

This clonotype was recorded at least ten times. The chain is built from TRBV15 and TRBJ2-7, with 8 bases that match TRBD1. This CDR3 is 14 amino acids long. In germline, CDR1 is LNHNV, CDR2 YYDKDF (reference sequence). J lost 4 bases, V lost 5 bases, and 7 bases had no gene match. The CDR3 loop reads CATSPGRGLYEQYF. The CDR3, as DNA: TGTGCCACCAGCCCAGGCAGGGGGCTTTACGAGCAGTACTTC.

This chain joins TRBV7-2 and TRBJ2-2; no definite D call. Trimming removed 2 bases at V and 1 base at J, with 20 bases between. The germline gives CDR1 SGHTA, CDR2 FQGNSA. The CDR3 has 19 residues. CDR3 DNA sequence: TGTGCCAGCAGCTTATCAGTGTCAACAGCCCCCCAGAACACCGGGGAGCTGTTTTTT. It encodes CASSLSVSTAPQNTGELFF.

This clonotype occurred many times. The V gene is TRBV20-1, the J gene TRBJ2-7, with 12 bases aligning to TRBD1. Germline V CDR1 and CDR2: DFQATT, SNEGSKA (reference sequence). J lost 6 bases, V lost 5 bases, and 8 bases had no gene match. This CDR3 is built from 14 residues. CDR3 in DNA: TGCAGTGCTCTCCGGGACAGGGGGCTGAGCGAGCAGTACTTC. Translation: CSALRDRGLSEQYF.

This clonotype was seen ten or more times. This rearrangement joins TRBV7-9 to TRBJ2-7; possibly TRBD1 for D (7 bases). This CDR3 region has 13 residues. V was cut by 7 bases and J by 4 bases, with 14 bases left in between. The germline CDR1 and CDR2 sequences are SEHNR and FQNEAQ (reference sequence). The CDR3 DNA follows: TGTGCCAGCACCGTGGCAGGGGGGTACGAGCAGTACTTC. Translating gives CASTVAGGYEQYF. Supplemented by reference TRBV7-9 and TRBJ2-7, the full variable domain reads DTGVSQNPRHKITKRGQNVTFRCDPISEHNRLYWYRQTLGQGPEFLTYFQNEAQLEKSRLLSDRFSAERPKGSFSTLEIQRTEQGDSAMYLCASTVAGGYEQYFGPGTRLTVT.

The chain couples TRBV25-1 to TRBJ1-4; TRBD1 agrees at 9 bases. The CDR3 runs 17 residues. The junction had 12 bases not matched to a gene; V was cut back by 5 bases and J by 5 bases. Germline values: CDR1 MGHDK, CDR2 SYGVNS. Written as DNA, the CDR3 is TGTGCCAGCAGTCCCCCCGGACAGGGGACGGGGAATGAAAAACTGTTTTTT. Protein product: CASSPPGQGTGNEKLFF.

This clonotype was detected ten times or more. The chain combines TRBV7-6 with TRBJ2-7; D unclear. V gave up 5 bases and J gave up 2 bases, with 13 bases separating them. The CDR3 covers 14 residues. The germline gives CDR1 SGHVS, CDR2 FNYEAQ. The CDR3 DNA follows: TGTGCCAGCAGCCCGACGGATGGCCCCTACGAGCAGTACTTC. Translation: CASSPTDGPYEQYF.

This clonotype was counted a few times. The rearrangement joins TRBV20-1 to TRBJ2-2; 9 bases are a match to TRBD1. Trimming at V came to 7 bases and at J to 2 bases, leaving 2 bases not matched to a gene. Germline CDR1 and CDR2: DFQATT and SNEGSKA (reference sequence). CDR3 length: 13 amino acids. The DNA for the CDR3 is TGCAGTGGACAGGGGGTAAACACCGGGGAGCTGTTTTTT. It encodes CSGQGVNTGELFF.

This clonotype occurred once. The genes are TRBV24-1 and TRBJ2-3, with 8 nucleotides matching TRBD1. J was trimmed by 4 bases and V by 5 bases; bases with no gene match: 4. The CDR3 is made up of 14 amino acids. Germline-derived CDR1 and CDR2 are KGHDR and SFDVKD. CDR3 sequence reads: CATSVATGADTQYF. Here the CDR3 DNA reads TGTGCCACCAGTGTCGCGACAGGGGCAGATACGCAGTATTTT.

The chain employs TRBV20-1 and TRBJ1-1; 9 nucleotides match TRBD1. Germline V gene sequence: CDR1 DFQATT, CDR2 SNEGSKA (reference sequence). J was trimmed by 1 base and V by 5 bases; bases with no gene match: 8. CDR3 length: 15 amino acids. Here the CDR3 reads CSAGGQGSPNTEAFF. The CDR3 DNA reads TGCAGTGCTGGGGGACAGGGCTCTCCGAACACTGAAGCTTTCTTT.

This clonotype was counted many times. The chain couples TRBV9 to TRBJ2-5; D not resolved. The germline V and J ends were trimmed by 0 bases and 1 base, with 13 bases remaining between them. Germline CDR1 SGDLS, CDR2 YYNGEE. CDR3 length: 16 residues. CDR3 region: CASSVATGSSQETQYF. The CDR3 DNA is TGTGCCAGCAGCGTAGCTACCGGCAGCAGCCAAGAGACCCAGTACTTC.